One T cell receptor beta chain is described in this entry. Its cognate antigen is unknown. The data belong to a study of graft-versus-host responses after intestinal transplantation. Method: immunoSEQ multiplex PCR; TCRdb's copy keeps in-frame clones and lacks some. The table includes approximately 94,000 clones, 87% detected once. With V trimmed by 5 bases and J by 6 bases, 7 bases remained unmatched. Looked up from germline, CDR1 is MNHEY and CDR2 is SMNVEV (reference sequence). CDR3 length: 13 amino acids. Study observations and caveats: Circulating GvH clones peaking coincided with falling HvG clones soon after transplant. High graft-versus-host to host-versus-graft clonal ratios were seen in allografts of patients with graft-donor T cell macrochimerism.

This TCR derives from a human donor who was the organ donor for an intestinal transplant. This chain joins TRBV27 and TRBJ2-7; 7 bases align to TRBD1. The sample consisted of unstimulated CD4+ T cells sorted from spleen or lymph node cells, taken before transplant. CDR3 amino acids: CASSTRTGGEQYF. The DNA for the CDR3 is TGTGCCAGCAGTACGCGGACAGGCGGCGAGCAGTACTTC.